The 2 T cell receptor beta chains given below trace back to one sample, sequenced in a study of regulatory T cells in long-lasting Graves disease. With iRepertoire HTBI primers and Arm-PCR of CDR3 regions, TCR beta libraries were built. TCRdb used MiXCR to reprocess the multiplex PCR reads, holding one entry per CDR3 protein. The data show approximately 460,000 distinct CDR3 sequences, less than 20% seen once. Noted time point: newly diagnosed GD, antithyroid drugs for less than 3 months. The authors made the TCR library using RNA they extracted from PBMCs. Separately, the same data were catalogued under a study of T cells in Graves' hyperthyroidism and ophthalmopathy.

Sequencing used peripheral blood mononuclear cells (PBMCs), obtained at new diagnosis, from a patient treated with antithyroid drugs. All receptors derive from a woman aged 30 to 39 with Graves disease.

This clonotype occurred a few times. V gene TRBV7-3 combines with J gene TRBJ2-5; 8 nucleotides align to TRBD2. Gene TRBJ2-1 matches the end of the DNA better, so the J call may be wrong. The germline CDR1 and CDR2 sequences are SGHTA and FQGTGA. The CDR3 is made up of 15 amino acids. The CDR3 DNA sequence: TGTGCCAGCAGCTTAACCAGCGGGAGCCACAATGAGCAGTTCTTC. Translated, it gives CASSLTSGSHNEQFF.

This chain's CDR3 is CASSPPGLAGGGYNEQFF. CDR3 DNA: TGTGCCAGCTCACCCCCCGGACTAGCGGGAGGAGGCTACAATGAGCAGTTCTTC. V and J are TRBV18 and TRBJ2-1; 14 bases map to TRBD2. After removal of 3 bases from V and 3 bases from J, the junction contained 7 bases not matched to a gene. Germline CDR1 KGHSH, CDR2 LQKENI. The CDR3 is 18 residues long.